The T cell receptor (beta chain) under discussion was sequenced for a study of read filtering for tumor transcriptome and immune sequencing. This clonotype was observed a handful of times. With a much larger clone just one base away, this may be a read error. From 350 to 500 ng of RNA, a library with molecular barcoded alpha/delta and beta/gamma adaptors was made. One entry per CDR3 protein, called by TCRdb with MiXCR from the reads. The profile shows about 38,000 distinct CDR3 sequences, less than 15% of them singletons. Sequencing used a population of CD138-negative cells sorted from bone marrow. The receptor was isolated from a donor at least 40 years old with multiple myeloma.

The CDR3 loop is CASILNGGGKYGYTF. The CDR3 DNA reads as TGTGCCAGTATTCTTAATGGGGGCGGGAAGTATGGCTACACCTTC. V gene TRBV19 combines with J gene TRBJ1-2, with D tentatively TRBD1 (6 bases). Germline V gene lookup returns CDR1 LNHDA and CDR2 SQIVND (reference sequence). The CDR3 covers 15 residues. V lost 7 bases and J lost 5, with 20 bases in between.